The clone carrying this TCR beta chain is a singleton in its sample. Its target is unknown. The data originate from a study of shared clonotypes between healthy human individuals. Regarding the study as a whole: Naive subsets, compared against memory subsets, generally had larger estimated richness values.

Repertoires were generated with immunoSEQ multiplex PCR, while TCRdb's copy carries only in-frame clones and drops some. The sample has about 2 million clones; about 95% are singletons. Naive CD8 cells lacked CD45RO and underwent positive selection for CCR7, leaving out terminally differentiated effector memory CD45RA+ cells. The CDR3 sequence is 15 residues long. Germline V CDR1 and CDR2: SGDLS, YYNGEE. V was shortened by 4 bases and J by 3 bases, with 14 bases between the two germline ends. The TCR originated in a man aged 18-30 years in good health. The material sequenced was naive CD8+ T cells sorted from blood. The chain uses TRBV9 and TRBJ2-1, with D possibly being TRBD2 (6 bases). CDR3 residues: CASSPGGTFYNEQFF. The CDR3, as DNA: TGTGCCAGCAGCCCTGGTGGGACTTTCTACAATGAGCAGTTCTTC.